This T cell receptor (beta chain) was profiled in a study of a mutant IDH1 vaccine in newly diagnosed glioma. At the level of the study: Patients' prior therapy spanned radiotherapy, temozolomide, or both; most underwent both.

Of note for this clone: Its antigen is not identified.

TCRdb keeps only in-frame clones here, not all; method: immunoSEQ multiplex PCR. This sample has 45,000 to 55,000 clones, with around 85% found just once. Time point denoted: week 47, end of study. The content of each vaccine dose was 300 ug of mutant IDH1 20-mer peptide, and topical imiquimod accompanied it. Vaccinations, eight in total, occurred in weeks 1, 3, 5, 7, 11, 15, 19, 23. New WHO grade 3 or 4 astrocytomas that were IDH1-mutant and ATRX-lost occurred in the donors. Findings and caveats of the study: Seemingly, top peripheral T cell clonotype changes bore no relation to pseudoprogression.

CDR1 and CDR2 from the germline V gene are MRHNA and SNTAGT. The CDR3 sequence is 15 residues long. Trimming took off 5 bases at V and 0 bases at J, with 11 bases between the two ends. The clonotype comes from a woman aged 25-40 years with glioma. Some clones in this sample may be carry-over from other donors' samples. The specimen was PBMCs, collected from a glioma patient whose treatment included an IDH1 peptide vaccine. V usage is TRBV6-4 and J usage is TRBJ2-1; a weak D match, TRBD1 (6 bases). The CDR3 here is CASSKRQDSYNEQFF. Written as DNA, the CDR3 is TGTGCCAGCAGTAAAAGACAGGACTCCTACAATGAGCAGTTCTTC.